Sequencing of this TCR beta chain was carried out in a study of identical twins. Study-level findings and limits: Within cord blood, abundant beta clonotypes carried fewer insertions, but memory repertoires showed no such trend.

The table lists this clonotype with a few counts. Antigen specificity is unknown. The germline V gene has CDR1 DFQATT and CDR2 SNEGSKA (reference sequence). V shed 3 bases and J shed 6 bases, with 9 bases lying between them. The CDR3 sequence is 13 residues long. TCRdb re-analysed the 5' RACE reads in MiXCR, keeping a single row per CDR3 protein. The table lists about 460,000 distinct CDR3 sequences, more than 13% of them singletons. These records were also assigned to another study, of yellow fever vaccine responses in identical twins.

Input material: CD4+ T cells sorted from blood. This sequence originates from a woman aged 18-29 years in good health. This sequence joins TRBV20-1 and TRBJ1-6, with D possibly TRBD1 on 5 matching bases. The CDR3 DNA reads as TGCAGTGCTAGTGGACAAATTAATTCACCCCTCCACTTT. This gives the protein CSASGQINSPLHF.